The 13 T cell receptor beta chains below were found in one sample sequenced in a study of T cell clonotyping in hematopoietic cell transplantation. TCRdb's table, derived via immunoSEQ multiplex PCR, lists solely in-frame clones and lacks some. This sample has about 41,000 clones, with roughly 85% found just once. The time point here: recipient sample about 28 days before transplant, after cytoreduction. The sample was peripheral blood mononuclear cells, taken before stem cell transplant. The receptors come from a man in his fifties or sixties with acute myeloid leukemia. Some clones in this sample may be carry-over from other donors' samples.

The rearrangement joins TRBV4-3 to TRBJ2-5; 10 bases match TRBD1. J was trimmed by 5 bases and V by 1 base; bases with no gene match: 7. This CDR3 region has 16 residues. Germline loops: CDR1 LGHNA, CDR2 YSLEER. The CDR3 sequence: CASSQGVGQGGETQYF. The CDR3 DNA sequence: TGCGCCAGCAGCCAAGGGGTAGGACAGGGGGGGGAGACCCAGTACTTC.

The chain employs TRBV28 and TRBJ1-2, with 8 bases identical to TRBD1. The ends lost 3 bases at V and 5 bases at J; junction bases unmatched: 8. This CDR3 spans 15 amino acids. Germline V gene data show CDR1 as MDHEN and CDR2 as SYDVKM. CDR3 protein: CASSFQGAYSYGYTF. As DNA, the CDR3 is TGTGCCAGCAGTTTTCAGGGGGCGTATAGTTATGGCTACACCTTC.

This chain joins TRBV27 and TRBJ2-2; 11 positions agree with TRBD2. This CDR3 comprises 16 residues. J lost 2 bases, V lost 6 bases, and 5 bases had no gene match. Germline CDR1 MNHEY, CDR2 SMNVEV (reference sequence). The CDR3 loop reads CASRRGLADNTGELFF. CDR3 in DNA: TGTGCCAGCAGGAGGGGACTAGCGGACAACACCGGGGAGCTGTTTTTT.

This clone has more than one count but fewer than ten. This chain links TRBV14 with TRBJ2-7; D gene ambiguous. V gave up 1 base and J gave up 2 bases, with 9 bases separating them. In germline, CDR1 is SGHDN, CDR2 FVKESK. The CDR3 totals 14 residues. The CDR3 DNA reads TGTGCCAGCAGCCAAGCAACGTATGCCTACGAGCAGTACTTC. Residues: CASSQATYAYEQYF.

The J gene is TRBJ2-5, the V gene TRBV10-3; 7 bases are a match to TRBD1. Germline V gene sequence: CDR1 ENHRY, CDR2 SYGVKD. The CDR3 has 16 amino acids. J was trimmed by 5 bases and V by 2 bases; bases with no gene match: 11. In nucleotides, the CDR3 is TGTGCCATCAGTGAGCCGATGCCGACAGGGTTGGAGACCCAGTACTTC. This translates into CAISEPMPTGLETQYF.

The J gene is TRBJ2-2, the V gene TRBV5-1, with D hard to call. Deletions cut 0 bases from V and 2 bases from J, with 14 bases between. CDR1 is SGHRS, CDR2 YFSETQ, per germline. The CDR3 runs to 17 residues. This chain's CDR3 is CASSLGTPDPNTGELFF. CDR3 nucleotides: TGCGCCAGCAGCTTGGGGACCCCCGACCCAAACACCGGGGAGCTGTTTTTT.

The J gene is TRBJ1-2, the V gene TRBV7-2; D unclear. The CDR3 has 14 amino acids. Between the trimmed V and J ends, which lost 4 bases and 8 bases, there was a span of 17 bases. From germline, CDR1 is SGHTA and CDR2 FQGNSA. The CDR3 DNA sequence: TGTGCCAGCAGCTCGAGATATAGTTTGGGGGGCTACACCTTC. Its translation is CASSSRYSLGGYTF.

This clone was counted between two and nine times. The V call is TRBV11-3, the J call TRBJ2-7, with TRBD1 matching over 8 bases. The CDR3 spans 15 residues. V lost 2 bases to trimming and J lost 2 bases; unmatched junction nucleotides: 5. Germline CDR1 SGHNT, CDR2 YENEEA. This chain's CDR3 is CASSLTGTGTYEQYF. CDR3 bases: TGTGCCAGCAGCTTAACGGGGACAGGCACCTACGAGCAGTACTTC.

The rearrangement joins TRBV5-1 to TRBJ1-5; 10 bases fit TRBD1. V lost 4 bases to trimming and J lost 5 bases; unmatched junction nucleotides: 6. The CDR3 extends over 15 amino acids. Per germline, CDR1 SGHRS and CDR2 YFSETQ. CDR3 sequence (DNA): TGCGCCAGCAGCCTGAGACAGGGGGCGGATCAGCCCCAGCATTTT. Translated: CASSLRQGADQPQHF.

The chain has TRBV9 and TRBJ2-5; 7 bases are shared with TRBD2. Trimming at V came to 2 bases and at J to 4 bases, leaving 5 bases not matched to a gene. Germline loops: CDR1 SGDLS, CDR2 YYNGEE. CDR3 size: 14 residues. CDR3 in amino acids: CASSVGGEGETQYF. In nucleotides, the CDR3 is TGTGCCAGCAGCGTTGGCGGGGAGGGAGAGACCCAGTACTTC.

The chain links TRBV11-3 to TRBJ1-1; D uncertain. V lost 3 bases to trimming and J lost 4 bases, with 12 bases between them. The CDR3 extends over 14 amino acids. Per germline, CDR1 SGHNT and CDR2 YENEEA. Here the CDR3 reads CASSFPGDLTEAFF. The CDR3 DNA sequence: TGTGCCAGCAGCTTTCCAGGTGACCTCACTGAAGCTTTCTTT.

CDR3 in amino acids: CASSPSLQGVVGYTF. The DNA for the CDR3 is TGTGCCAGCAGCCCTAGTCTACAGGGGGTAGTTGGCTACACCTTC. The V and J genes are TRBV7-9 and TRBJ1-2; 8 nucleotides agree with TRBD1. Germline CDR1 and CDR2: SEHNR and FQNEAQ (reference sequence). The junction had 12 bases not matched to a gene; V was cut back by 5 bases and J by 7 bases. This CDR3 contains 15 residues. Full variable domain (rest looked up from reference TRBV7-9 and TRBJ1-2): DTGVSQNPRHKITKRGQNVTFRCDPISEHNRLYWYRQTLGQGPEFLTYFQNEAQLEKSRLLSDRFSAERPKGSFSTLEIQRTEQGDSAMYLCASSPSLQGVVGYTFGSGTRLTVV.

In its sample, this clone was seen a few times. The CDR3 coding sequence is TGTGCCAGCAGCTTAGGACGGCATAATTCACCCCTCCACTTT. Translation gives CASSLGRHNSPLHF. The chain recombines TRBV7-9 with TRBJ1-6; D is undetermined. Germline V CDR1 and CDR2: SEHNR, FQNEAQ (reference sequence). V dropped 1 base and J dropped 5 bases, with 6 bases sitting between them. The CDR3 runs 14 residues.